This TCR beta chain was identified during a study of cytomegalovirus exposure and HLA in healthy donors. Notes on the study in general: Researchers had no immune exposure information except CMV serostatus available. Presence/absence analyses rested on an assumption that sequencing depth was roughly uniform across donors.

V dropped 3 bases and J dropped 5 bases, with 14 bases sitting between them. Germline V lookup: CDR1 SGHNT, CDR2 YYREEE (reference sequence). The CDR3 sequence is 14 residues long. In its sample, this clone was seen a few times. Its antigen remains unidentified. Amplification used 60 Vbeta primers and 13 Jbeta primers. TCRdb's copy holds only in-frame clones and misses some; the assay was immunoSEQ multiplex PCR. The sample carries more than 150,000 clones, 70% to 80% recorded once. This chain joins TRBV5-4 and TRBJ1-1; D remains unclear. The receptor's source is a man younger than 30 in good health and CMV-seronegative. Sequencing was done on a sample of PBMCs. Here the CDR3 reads CASSYAGRGTEAFF. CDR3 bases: TGTGCCAGCAGCTACGCCGGACGCGGGACTGAAGCTTTCTTT. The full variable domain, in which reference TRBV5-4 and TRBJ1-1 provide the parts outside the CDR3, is ETGVTQSPTHLIKTRGQQVTLRCSSQSGHNTVSWYQQALGQGPQFIFQYYREEENGRGNFPPRFSGLQFPNYSSELNVNALELDDSALYLCASSYAGRGTEAFFGQGTRLTVV.